The entry below gives a single TCR beta chain sequence along with its context. This record belongs to a study of blood T cell repertoires in COVID-19. Overall study: COVID-19 samples, acute and convalescent, were from the United States, Italy and Spain.

TCRdb's copy holds only in-frame clones and misses some; the assay was immunoSEQ multiplex PCR. The sample gives approximately 200,000 clones, 87% of which show up once; about 9.3% is in the top ten. Everyone who took part was 18 to 89 years old, and they came from 24 US areas. Clinical history as reported by participants underpinned cohort assignment. The length of the CDR3 is 17 residues. The ends were cut back, 5 bases at V and 3 bases at J, with 23 bases in the middle. The germline V gene has CDR1 SGHNT and CDR2 YENEEA. The J gene is TRBJ2-7, the V gene TRBV11-3, with D tentatively TRBD2 (5 bases). Source material: PBMCs or T cells enriched from blood (not recorded which). The TCR comes from a man in his late teens or twenties with acute COVID-19. CDR3 protein: CASSPGNRGQANYEQYF. Here the CDR3 DNA reads TGTGCCAGCAGCCCCGGGAATCGGGGTCAGGCGAACTACGAGCAGTACTTC. The complete variable domain, with remaining parts taken from reference TRBV11-3 and TRBJ2-7, reads EAGVVQSPRYKIIEKKQPVAFWCNPISGHNTLYWYLQNLGQGPELLIRYENEEAVDDSQLPKDRFSAERLKGVDSTLKIQPAELGDSAVYLCASSPGNRGQANYEQYFGPGTRLTVT.